Listed below are T cell receptor beta chains from one sample, sequenced in a study of blood T cell repertoires in COVID-19. Libraries were prepared by immunoSEQ multiplex PCR; TCRdb keeps only in-frame clonotypes and omits some of them. Found here are 98,000 or so clones, roughly four fifths of them singletons; the top ten hold about 4.8%. The sample consisted of peripheral blood. The receptors come from a man aged 55 to 70 with acute or convalescent COVID-19. The conserved cysteine and the conserved F or W are not part of the CDR3 here.

V,J,CDR3
TRBV19,TRBJ2-6,ASSILSGSSGANVLT
TRBV12-5,TRBJ2-5,ASGLGGGAAETQY
TRBV15,TRBJ1-1,ATSPISGRGGGSNTEAF
TRBV19,TRBJ2-3,ASSITSFSSTDTQY
TRBV2,TRBJ1-1,ASIRQGGNTEAF
TRBV29-1,TRBJ1-2,SALEARHGYT
TRBV27,TRBJ1-5,ASSVTYNQPQH
TRBV7-9,TRBJ2-7,ASSLPQDYEQY
TRBV4-1,TRBJ2-4,ASSLPPPRSLKNIQY
TRBV5-8,TRBJ2-3,ASSSGLAGAD
TRBV7-2,TRBJ2-7,ASSYTDSSYEQY
TRBV5-1,TRBJ1-1,ASGLGGRTEAF
TRBV11-3,TRBJ2-7,ASSLGQGNYEQY
TRBV21-1,TRBJ2-2,ASSLYDRENTGELF
TRBV7-8,TRBJ2-1,ASSPPIRTGGYNEQF
TRBV6-6,TRBJ1-2,ASSLGVRGLGYT
TRBV2,TRBJ2-7,ASSELEGGAYEQY
TRBV2,TRBJ1-2,ASSRRAYGYT
TRBV5-1,TRBJ2-3,ASSLPADTQY
TRBV6-6,TRBJ2-5,ASSYGGVQETQY
TRBV5-1,TRBJ2-5,ASSPPGQVQETQY
TRBV9,TRBJ1-5,ASSPNVGVAQPQH
TRBV5-1,TRBJ2-5,ASSPMGSRETQY
TRBV28,TRBJ2-3,ASKAGGPTDTQY
TRBV14,TRBJ2-2,ASSQTTSGRIENTGELF
TRBV7-2,TRBJ1-2,ASSTDRFDGYT
TRBV18,TRBJ1-1,ASSFLGGADTEAF
TRBV30,TRBJ1-3,ACRDSGNTIY